Detailed here is one T cell receptor (beta chain). Its antigen is currently unknown. The data were obtained in a study of T cells after posttransplantation cyclophosphamide. There are 13 residues in the CDR3. From germline, CDR1 is SEHNR and CDR2 FQNEAQ (reference sequence). With 5 bases removed from V and 9 bases from J, the gap between germline ends came to 14 bases. The data were produced by immunoSEQ multiplex PCR, yet TCRdb's version contains in-frame clones alone and is incomplete. The sample lists some 20,000 clones, less than 99% occurring once. Cells defined as naive were viable CD3+CD4+ or CD3+CD8+ and CCR7+CD45RA+CD45RO-CD95-CD27+CD28+. Study-wide findings and caveats: Tissue-infiltrating T cells from skin or gut overlapped little with blood T cells. Later post-transplant blood repertoires were often dominated by donor CD8+ memory clones.

The receptor was isolated from a man in his forties or fifties in good health, CMV-negative, and a related stem cell transplant donor. The chain employs TRBV7-9 and TRBJ1-5; no clear D gene. The material sequenced was naive CD4+ T cells sorted from PBMCs. The CDR3 here is CASSLTGEGPQHF. DNA of the CDR3: TGTGCCAGCAGCCTGACCGGGGAAGGGCCCCAGCATTTT.